This T cell receptor (beta chain) emerged from a study of blood T cell repertoires in COVID-19. Study summary: T cells, B-cell-depleted T cells, or PBMCs provided the cDNA or gDNA that served as material.

The V and J ends lost 1 base and 3 bases respectively, with 15 bases between them. The CDR3 is 16 amino acids. Germline CDR1 LGHDT, CDR2 YNNKEL (reference sequence). As originally analysed: Estimates of nucleated cell counts were drawn from the amplification of reference gene primers. Clones were read by immunoSEQ multiplex PCR, and TCRdb kept only the in-frame ones, dropping some. V, J and clone size reflect that table, while D and trimming were determined from the DNA. The sample yields about 200,000 clones, about 80% seen once. The receptor comes from a woman older than 75 with COVID-19, enrolled during active disease. Sequencing input: peripheral blood. V gene TRBV3-1 (or the pseudogene TRBV3-2) combines with J gene TRBJ1-2; D not certain. DNA for the CDR3: TGTGCCAGCAGCCAAGTCGCGGGCCCACCATACTATGGCTACACCTTC. Translation: CASSQVAGPPYYGYTF.